This TCR beta chain was observed in a study of technical replicates of blood from several donors. Clones were sequenced by immunoSEQ multiplex PCR, and TCRdb holds only the in-frame ones, with some missing. The repertoire holds fewer than 100,000 clones, with around 97% as singletons. Germline CDR1 and CDR2: LNHNV and YYDKDF (reference sequence). This CDR3 comprises 15 residues. Losses at the gene ends were 4 bases for V and 6 bases for J; bases not matched to a gene: 2. The sample comprised T cells isolated from PBMCs. The chain uses TRBV15 and TRBJ2-1; 14 bases map to TRBD2. The TCR originated in a human donor in good health. The CDR3 DNA reads TGTGCCACCAGCAAAGGGACTAGCGGGAGCAATGAGCAGTTCTTC. Residues: CATSKGTSGSNEQFF.